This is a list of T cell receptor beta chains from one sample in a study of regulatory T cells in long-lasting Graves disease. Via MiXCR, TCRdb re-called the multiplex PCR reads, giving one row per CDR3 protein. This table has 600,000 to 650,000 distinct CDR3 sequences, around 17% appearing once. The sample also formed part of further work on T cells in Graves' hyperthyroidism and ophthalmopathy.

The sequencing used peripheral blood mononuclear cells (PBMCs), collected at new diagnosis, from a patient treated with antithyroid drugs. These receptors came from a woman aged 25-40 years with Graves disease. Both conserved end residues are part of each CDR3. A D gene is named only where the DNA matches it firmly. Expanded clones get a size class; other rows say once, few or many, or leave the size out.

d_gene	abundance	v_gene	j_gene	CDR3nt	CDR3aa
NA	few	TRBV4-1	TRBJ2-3	TGCGCCAGCAGCCAAGGACAATACACAGATACGCAGTATTTT	CASSQGQYTDTQYF
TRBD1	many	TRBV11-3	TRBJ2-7	TGTGCCAGCAGCATCGGACAGGTCTACGAGCAGTACTTC	CASSIGQVYEQYF
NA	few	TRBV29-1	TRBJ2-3	TGCAGCGTTGTCCCCAAACCCCAAACTACGCAGTATTTT	CSVVPKPQTTQYF
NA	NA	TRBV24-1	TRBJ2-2	TGTGCCACCAGTGGCCCGGGCACCGGGGAGCTGTTTTTT	CATSGPGTGELFF
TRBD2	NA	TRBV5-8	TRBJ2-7	TGTGCCAGCAGCGATGGAATTAGCGGGAGGAGCTCCTACGAGCAGAACTTC	CASSDGISGRSSYEQNF
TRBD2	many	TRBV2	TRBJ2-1	TGTGCCAGCCGGACTAGAGAAGGCAATGAGCAGTTCTTC	CASRTREGNEQFF
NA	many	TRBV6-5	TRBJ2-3	TGTGCCAGCAGTTACTCTGGCGGAAGCACAGATACGCAGTATTTT	CASSYSGGSTDTQYF
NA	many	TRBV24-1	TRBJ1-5	TGTGCCACCAGCCCAGGGTCGGTGCAGCCCCAGCATTTT	CATSPGSVQPQHF
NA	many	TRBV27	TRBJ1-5	TGTGCCAGCAAAAAGGACGGGAGAGAATATCAGCCCCAGCATTTT	CASKKDGREYQPQHF
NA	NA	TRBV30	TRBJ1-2	TGTGCCTGGAGTCCCTATATATTAGCTAACTATGGCTACACCTTC	CAWSPYILANYGYTF
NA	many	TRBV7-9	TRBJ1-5	TGTGCCAGCAGCTCGCCGGGTGGGCCCCAGCATTTT	CASSSPGGPQHF
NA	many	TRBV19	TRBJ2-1	TGTGCCAGTATGATGGGGAGCGCCCGCCTATCCTACAATGAGCAGTTCTTC	CASMMGSARLSYNEQFF
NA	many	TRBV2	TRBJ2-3	TGTGCCAGCCGGTTGAGGGGGATCACAGATACGCAGTATTTT	CASRLRGITDTQYF
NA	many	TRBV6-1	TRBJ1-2	TGTGCCAGCATCCAAGGACACCAACTGAACTATGGCTACACCTTC	CASIQGHQLNYGYTF
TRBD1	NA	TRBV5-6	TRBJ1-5	TGTGCCAGCAGCTTCGGACAGGGGTATCAGCCCCAGCATTTT	CASSFGQGYQPQHF
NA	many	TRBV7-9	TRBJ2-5	TGTGCCAGCAAACCGAGGAGGGGGGAGACCCAGTACTTC	CASKPRRGETQYF
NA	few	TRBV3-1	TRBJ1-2	TGTGCCAGCAGCCAAGAAGGGAGCGGCTACACCTTC	CASSQEGSGYTF
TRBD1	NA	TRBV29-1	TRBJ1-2	TGCAGCGTTGAGAGACCGGGACAGGGGATCTATGGCTACACCTTC	CSVERPGQGIYGYTF
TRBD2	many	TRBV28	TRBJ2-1	TGTGCCAGCAGTTTAACTAGCGGGGGCTACAATGAGCAGTTCTTC	CASSLTSGGYNEQFF
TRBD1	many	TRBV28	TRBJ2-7	TGTGCCAGCAGTACTCTGGGGGGACAGGGCCTCTACGAGCAGTACTTC	CASSTLGGQGLYEQYF
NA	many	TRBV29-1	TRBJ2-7	TGCAGCGTTGGCGACAGGCGATACGAGCAGTACTTC	CSVGDRRYEQYF
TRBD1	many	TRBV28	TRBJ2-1	TGTGCCAGCAGCGCAAGGACAGGCTACAATGAGCAGTTCTTC	CASSARTGYNEQFF
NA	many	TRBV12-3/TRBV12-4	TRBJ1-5	TGTGCCAGCAGTTTATCAGGGGTGCATCAGCCCCAGCATTTT	CASSLSGVHQPQHF
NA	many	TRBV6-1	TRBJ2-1	TGTGCCAGCAGCGACATAGATCGGGGGAGCTCCTACAATGAGCAGTTCTTC	CASSDIDRGSSYNEQFF
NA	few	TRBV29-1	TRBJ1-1	TGCAGCGTCCGAAAGAACACTGAAGCTTTCTTT	CSVRKNTEAFF
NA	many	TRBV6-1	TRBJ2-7	TGTGCCAGCAGTGAACGGTGGGAGACTTACTACGAGCAGTACTTC	CASSERWETYYEQYF
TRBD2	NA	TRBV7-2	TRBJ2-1	TGTGCCAGCAGCTTGCGGGGGGTCTCCTACAATGAGCAGTTCTTC	CASSLRGVSYNEQFF
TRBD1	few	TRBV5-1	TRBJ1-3	TGCGCCAGCAGCCCAGGGGGCGCGGCTGGAAACACCATATATTTT	CASSPGGAAGNTIYF
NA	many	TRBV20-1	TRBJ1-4	TGCAGTGCTATGGTTGGGGGACGATCACCCGAAAAACTGTTTTTT	CSAMVGGRSPEKLFF
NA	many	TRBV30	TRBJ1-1	TGTGCCTGGACCCTCGACACTGAAGCTTTCTTT	CAWTLDTEAFF
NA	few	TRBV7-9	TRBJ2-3	TGTGCCAGCAGCTTTGCGGCAGACCGTTCTACAATTTACACAGATACGCAGTATTTT	CASSFAADRSTIYTDTQYF
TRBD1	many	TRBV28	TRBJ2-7	TGTGCCAGCAGACGACAGGGGGCTTACGAGCAGTACTTC	CASRRQGAYEQYF
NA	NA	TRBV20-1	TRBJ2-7	TGCAGTGCTAGAGATGGTCGTTTCGACGAGCAGTACTTC	CSARDGRFDEQYF
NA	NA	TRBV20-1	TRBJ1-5	TGCAGTGCTAGAGGGCCCACAAAGAATCAGCCCCAGCATTTT	CSARGPTKNQPQHF
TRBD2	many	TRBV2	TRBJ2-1	TGTGCCAGCGGGGGGGGAACTGTCAATGAGCAGTTCTTC	CASGGGTVNEQFF
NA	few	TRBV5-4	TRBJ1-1	TGTGCCAGCAGCTCGCCCTCGGACCTAGGCGCTGAAGCTTTCTTT	CASSSPSDLGAEAFF
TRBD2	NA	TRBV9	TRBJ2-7	TGTGCCAGCAGTCAAGATAGCGGGAGGGCCTTTGACGAGCAGTACTTC	CASSQDSGRAFDEQYF
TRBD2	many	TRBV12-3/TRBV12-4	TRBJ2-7	TGTGCCAGCACACGGACTAGCGGGAATTCCTACGAGCAGTACTTC	CASTRTSGNSYEQYF
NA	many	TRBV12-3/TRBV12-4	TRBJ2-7	TGTGCCAGCAGTTTATCGAGGAGCCTTGTTGAGCAGTACTTC	CASSLSRSLVEQYF
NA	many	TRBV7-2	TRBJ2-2	TGTGCCAGCAGCCAATACAGGGACACCGGGGAGCTGTTTTTT	CASSQYRDTGELFF
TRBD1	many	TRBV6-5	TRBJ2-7	TGTGCCAGCAGTTACGATAGGCCGGACAGGGCCTACGAGCAGTACTTC	CASSYDRPDRAYEQYF
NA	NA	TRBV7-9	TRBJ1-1	TGTGCCAGCAGCCAACAAACGATCCAAATGAACACTGAAGCTTTCTTT	CASSQQTIQMNTEAFF
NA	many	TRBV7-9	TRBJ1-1	TGTGCCAGCAGCTTAGATTCAGGGGCCATTAAAGCTTTCTTT	CASSLDSGAIKAFF